What follows describes a single T cell receptor (beta chain). This specimen belongs to a study of blood T cell repertoires in COVID-19. Study overall: The analysed material was cDNA or gDNA that came from T cells, B-cell-depleted T cells, or PBMCs.

V was pared by 4 bases and J by 3 bases, with 2 bases of the junction left unmatched. Germline CDR1 and CDR2: LGHDT and YNNKEL (reference sequence). This CDR3 contains 15 residues. Per the study methods: Reference gene primer amplification gave estimated nucleated cell counts. Profiled with immunoSEQ multiplex PCR; TCRdb holds only in-frame clones, not every one. Clone size and V and J calls were adopted from that table, with D and trimming inferred from the DNA. The sample lists about 91,000 clones; about four fifths were seen once. The V and J genes are TRBV3-1 (or the pseudogene TRBV3-2) and TRBJ1-4; 10 bases agree with TRBD1. The source of this sequence is a man between 65 and 80 years old with acute or convalescent COVID-19. The specimen sequenced was peripheral blood. Written as DNA, the CDR3 is TGTGCCAGCAGCCTCGGGACAGGGGCTAATGAAAAACTGTTTTTT. It is translated as CASSLGTGANEKLFF.